This TCR beta chain was obtained from a study of T cells after yellow fever vaccination. Overall study context: Low-cell-number fractions underwent preparation using SMART-Seq v4 Ultra Low Input. General study points: A small share of clonotypes appeared in both CD4 and CD8 compartments. Though weaker, the secondary response peaked faster, on day 5 versus 15.

CDR1 and CDR2 from the germline V gene are SGHTA and FQGTGA. This CDR3 spans 14 amino acids. Germline trimming cut 3 bases from V and 10 bases from J; bases unmatched to any gene: 3. This clonotype was found a few times. Its matching antigen is unknown. As TCR cDNA was made by 5'RACE template switching, a universal primer site and UMIs were added. TCRdb recomputed calls from the 5' RACE reads with MiXCR, one row per CDR3 protein. The sample holds 360,000 or so distinct CDR3 sequences, approximately 10% seen once. The TCR comes from a man aged 18-30 years who received the YFV17D yellow fever vaccine. V is TRBV7-3 and J is TRBJ1-6; 10 bases map to TRBD1. The source material was PBMCs, sampled on the day of the first yellow fever vaccination. Written as DNA, the CDR3 is TGTGCCAGCAGCTTGGGGACAGGGGAATCACCCCTCCACTTT. Translation: CASSLGTGESPLHF.